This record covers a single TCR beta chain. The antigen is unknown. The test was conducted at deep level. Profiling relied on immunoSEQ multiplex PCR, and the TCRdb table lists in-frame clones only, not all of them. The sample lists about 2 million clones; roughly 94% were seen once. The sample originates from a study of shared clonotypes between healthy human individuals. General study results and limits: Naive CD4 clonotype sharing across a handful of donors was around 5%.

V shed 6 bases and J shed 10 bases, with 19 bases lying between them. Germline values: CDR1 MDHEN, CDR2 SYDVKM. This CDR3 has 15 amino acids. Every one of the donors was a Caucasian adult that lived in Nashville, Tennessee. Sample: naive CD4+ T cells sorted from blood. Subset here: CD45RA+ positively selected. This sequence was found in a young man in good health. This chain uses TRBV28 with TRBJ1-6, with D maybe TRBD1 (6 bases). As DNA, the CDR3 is TGTGCCAGCAGGACCGGGACATCCGTAGCCTCACCCCTCCACTTT. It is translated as CASRTGTSVASPLHF.